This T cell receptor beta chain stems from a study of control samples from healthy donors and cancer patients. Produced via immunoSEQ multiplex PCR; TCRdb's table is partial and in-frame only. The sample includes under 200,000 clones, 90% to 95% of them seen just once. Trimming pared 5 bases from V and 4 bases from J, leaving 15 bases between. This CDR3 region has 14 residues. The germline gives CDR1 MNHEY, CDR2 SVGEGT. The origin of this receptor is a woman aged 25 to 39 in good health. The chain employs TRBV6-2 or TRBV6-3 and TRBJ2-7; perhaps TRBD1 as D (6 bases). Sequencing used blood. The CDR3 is CASSTTAGAYEQYF. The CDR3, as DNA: TGTGCCAGCAGTACGACCGCAGGGGCTTACGAGCAGTACTTC.